This TCR beta chain was identified in a study of beta chain features in type 1 diabetes. Every isolated RNA sample was fully reverse transcribed, so sequencing captured expressed TCRB transcripts. The repertoire was sequenced with immunoSEQ multiplex PCR; TCRdb's copy has only in-frame clones and lacks some. The data show just over 600,000 clones, roughly a sixth seen once. This clone was detected a few times. One end of the junction does not line up with germline, which may come from a read error. From germline, CDR1 is SNHLY and CDR2 FYNNEI. The CDR3 spans 11 residues. The V call is TRBV2, the J call TRBJ2-7; D may be TRBD1 (5 bases). The material sequenced was naive CD4+ T cells from blood. The TCR comes from a man younger than 35 in good health. The CDR3 spells CASSPITDIRF. In nucleotides, the CDR3 is TGTGCCAGCAGTCCCATTACGGACATCCGATTC.